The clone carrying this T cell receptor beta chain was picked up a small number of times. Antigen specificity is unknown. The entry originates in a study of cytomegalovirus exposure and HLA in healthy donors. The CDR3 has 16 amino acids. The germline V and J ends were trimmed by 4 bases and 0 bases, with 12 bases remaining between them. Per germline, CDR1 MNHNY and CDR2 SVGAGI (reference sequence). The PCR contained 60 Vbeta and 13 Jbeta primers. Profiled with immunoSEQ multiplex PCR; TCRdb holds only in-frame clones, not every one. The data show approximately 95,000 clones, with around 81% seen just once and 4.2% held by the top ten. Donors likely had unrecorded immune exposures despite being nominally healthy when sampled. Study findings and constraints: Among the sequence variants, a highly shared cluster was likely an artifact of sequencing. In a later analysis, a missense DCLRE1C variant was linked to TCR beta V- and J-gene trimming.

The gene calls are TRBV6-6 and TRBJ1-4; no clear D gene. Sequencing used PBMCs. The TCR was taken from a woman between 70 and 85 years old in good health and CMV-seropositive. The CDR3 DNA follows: TGTGCCAGCAGTTCCCGAGCGACCTCAACTAATGAAAAACTGTTTTTT. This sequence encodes CASSSRATSTNEKLFF.